This TCR beta chain was identified during a study of response to subunit inactivated influenza vaccine listed by TCRdb under 2018. Concerning the study at large: Deep quantitative profiling of the T cell receptor repertoire was used in the study to follow responses to a trivalent subunit inactivated influenza vaccine. General findings and caveats noted by the study authors: The authors suggested that each seasonal influenza vaccination may recruit only a limited number of new T cells.

Library generation was performed with RT-PCR. TCRdb names Illumina HiSeq 2500 as the instrument used. TCRdb's own reprocessing of the public reads used fastp at Q25 and MiXCR and kept productive beta chains. Entries that share a CDR3 protein sequence are merged under the most common genes and DNA. For this sample the table gives 700,000 to 900,000 distinct CDR3 sequences, of which around 20% were detected only once. More than 8.5% of the sample goes to the ten largest clones. The sample holds a few counts of this clonotype. This receptor's antigen is unknown. Base qualities are missing; no much larger clone stands one base away. This TCR derives from a middle-aged man who received an inactivated influenza vaccine. Donor details come from another sample of the same person, matched by shared clones. This specimen was PBMCs from blood, taken about 5 days after vaccination.

CDR3 reads: CASSLAWAGTTNEKLFF. Read as DNA, the sequence is TGTGCCAGCAGCTTGGCCTGGGCAGGAACAACTAATGAAAAACTGTTTTTT. The receptor chain draws on TRBV5-6 and TRBJ1-4; the D gene is not confidently resolved. V is shortened by 0 bases, J by 0 bases, and the region joining them spans 12 bases. Including cysteine and phenylalanine, the CDR3 has 17 amino acids. The only DNA kept is the CDR3, 51 bases in frame from the first base. CDR1 and CDR2 (SGHDT, YYEEEE) derive from the germline V gene.